This T cell receptor beta chain comes out of a study of Graves' ophthalmopathy and Graves' hyperthyroidism. Amplified material comprised TCR beta CDR3 regions derived from RNA transcripts. The first-round RT-PCR employed HTBI primers together with the Qiagen OneStep RT-PCR kit. A multiplex PCR was then performed as the second round. A single record per CDR3 protein comes from TCRdb applying MiXCR to the multiplex PCR reads. Among about 500,000 distinct CDR3 sequences, 39% were seen once, and the ten largest hold approximately 4.1%. The CDR3 is 14 amino acids. The germline CDR1 and CDR2 sequences are KGHDR and SFDVKD. The junction had 3 bases not matched to a gene; V was cut back by 7 bases and J by 1 base.

This receptor was identified in an adult man with Graves' hyperthyroidism. The sequencing input was peripheral blood or thyroid tissue (not recorded which). The chain couples TRBV24-1 to TRBJ1-1; 9 bases are a match to TRBD1. CDR3 region: CATSGDRENTEAFF. The CDR3 bases are TGTGCCACCAGCGGGGACAGGGAGAACACTGAAGCTTTCTTT.